This TCR beta chain was documented in a study of metastatic and nonmetastatic thyroid tumors. Study in general: Repertoires of blood and of tissue (tumor or nodule) from malignant and benign thyroid patients were compared. General study findings and limits: Benign nodules reportedly had significantly lower TCR beta diversity than malignant thyroid tumors in blood and tumor.

Notes on this clone: The antigen is undetermined.

The entire patient cohort was treatment-naive prior to thyroid surgery. As handled by the study authors: Using the CDR3 differences seen across clinicopathological groups, the authors built a distant-metastasis classifier for papillary thyroid cancer, which was meant to discriminate distant-metastatic patients. With MiXCR, TCRdb reprocessed the PCR reads. In this record, the V and J calls reflect TCRdb's handling and not the investigators' own analysis. Found here are over 40,000 clones, 20% to 25% of them singletons; the top ten hold around 3.6%. Germline CDR1 MNHNS, CDR2 SASEGT. V lost 5 bases and J lost 12, with 8 bases in between. The CDR3 consists of 11 residues.

The clonotype comes from a male donor with papillary thyroid cancer or a benign thyroid nodule (not recorded which). Some clones in this sample may be carry-over from other donors' samples. Sequences were obtained from blood. This chain connects TRBV6-1 to TRBJ1-6, with D uncertain. CDR3 nucleotides: TGTGCCAGCAGTAAAGGTGGACCCCTCCACTTT. This translates into CASSKGGPLHF.